Included here is one TCR beta chain sequence, with context. Its antigen is as yet unknown. This CDR3 contains 12 residues. V was trimmed by 5 bases and J by 6 bases, leaving 8 bases between them. The data belong to a study of T cell responses to AZD1222 COVID-19 vaccine. Study findings and constraints: Unmutated regions of variants are reportedly targeted by nearly half of spike-specific TCRs.

Generated by immunoSEQ multiplex PCR, the TCRdb table keeps only in-frame clones and is missing some. In the table there are 150,000 to 250,000 clones, roughly 92% of which are singletons. Sequenced material: peripheral blood, taken 28 days after the second AZD1222 dose. The chain joins TRBV23-1 to TRBJ1-5; D may be TRBD1 (5 bases). TRBV23-1 is flagged as an ORF with uncertain function. The sequence was obtained from an adult who received the AZD1222 COVID-19 vaccine. In nucleotides, the CDR3 is TGCGCCAGCAGTAAGGGGCTTCAGCCCCAGCATTTT. Translated: CASSKGLQPQHF.